The 29 T cell receptor beta chains given below trace back to one sample, sequenced in a study of blood T cell repertoires in COVID-19. TCRdb's table, derived via immunoSEQ multiplex PCR, lists solely in-frame clones and lacks some. The table has some 200,000 clones, more than 75% seen once; the top ten hold approximately 8.6%. Sequenced material: peripheral blood. These receptors all stem from a woman aged 45-60 years with active or convalescent COVID-19.

As for this clone: Other DNA variants within this sample encode the same CDR3. The V call is TRBV5-1, the J call TRBJ2-5; 7 bases line up with TRBD1. The germline gives CDR1 SGHRS, CDR2 YFSETQ. The CDR3 has 13 residues. After removal of 4 bases from V and 2 bases from J, the junction contained 2 bases not matched to a gene. CDR3 region: CASSLQGQETQYF. In DNA form, the CDR3 reads TGCGCCAGCAGCCTACAGGGGCAAGAGACCCAGTACTTC. Full variable domain (outside the CDR3, taken from reference TRBV5-1 and TRBJ2-5): KAGVTQTPRYLIKTRGQQVTLSCSPISGHRSVSWYQQTPGQGLQFLFEYFSETQRNKGNFPGRFSGRQFSNSRSEMNVSTLELGDSALYLCASSLQGQETQYFGPGTRLLVL.

This clone has more than one count but fewer than ten. The chain recombines TRBV19 with TRBJ1-5; D is possibly TRBD1 (5 bases). Germline CDR1 LNHDA, CDR2 SQIVND (reference sequence). The CDR3 runs 14 residues. The germline V and J ends were trimmed by 1 base and 7 bases, with 11 bases remaining between them. The CDR3 nucleotides are TGTGCCAGTAGTATAGTCAGCAGGGAACAGCCCCAGCATTTT. It codes for CASSIVSREQPQHF.

The chain has TRBV28 and TRBJ2-7; 8 positions match TRBD2. The CDR3 sequence is 14 residues long. V lost 4 bases to trimming and J lost 4 bases; unmatched junction nucleotides: 6. CDR1 is MDHEN, CDR2 SYDVKM, per germline. The CDR3 DNA sequence: TGTGCCAGCAGTTCAGCGGGAGTCAGGTACGAGCAGTACTTC. Its translation: CASSSAGVRYEQYF.

This clone appeared once. The chain combines TRBV20-1 with TRBJ2-2; a weak D match, TRBD2 (5 bases). The CDR3 extends over 11 amino acids. Looked up from germline, CDR1 is DFQATT and CDR2 is SNEGSKA (reference sequence). With 6 bases removed from V and 6 bases from J, the gap between germline ends came to 8 bases. As DNA, the CDR3 is TGCAGTGCACCGAGGGCCGGGGAGCTGTTTTTT. It translates to CSAPRAGELFF.

This chain joins TRBV5-6 and TRBJ1-2; TRBD1 matches at 11 bases. This CDR3 comprises 14 residues. Germline V CDR1 and CDR2: SGHDT, YYEEEE. V lost 4 bases and J lost 3; bases outside the gene matches: 2. The chain's CDR3 is CASSGTGGDYGYTF. CDR3 in DNA: TGTGCCAGCAGCGGGACAGGGGGAGACTATGGCTACACCTTC.

The J gene is TRBJ1-3, the V gene TRBV19, with 10 bases aligning to TRBD1. Trimming cost V 1 base and J 2 bases; bases outside gene matches: 2. The CDR3 has 16 residues. Germline loops: CDR1 LNHDA, CDR2 SQIVND (reference sequence). DNA of the CDR3: TGTGCCAGTAGTATAGCCGGGACAGGGGCTGGAAACACCATATATTTT. This encodes CASSIAGTGAGNTIYF. Full variable domain (rest looked up from reference TRBV19 and TRBJ1-3): DGGITQSPKYLFRKEGQNVTLSCEQNLNHDAMYWYRQDPGQGLRLIYYSQIVNDFQKGDIAEGYSVSREKKESFPLTVTSAQKNPTAFYLCASSIAGTGAGNTIYFGEGSWLTVV.

This sequence joins TRBV7-2 and TRBJ1-5; 8 nucleotides agree with TRBD1. The V and J ends lost 8 bases and 6 bases, in that order; junction bases with no gene match: 12. This CDR3 comprises 15 residues. Per the germline V gene, CDR1 is SGHTA and CDR2 is FQGNSA. The CDR3 region has the DNA TGTGCCAGCGCGTCCGGGACAGGTTCGAGTCAGCCCCAGCATTTT. It specifies CASASGTGSSQPQHF. The full variable domain, its missing parts supplied by reference TRBV7-2 and TRBJ1-5, is GAGVSQSPSNKVTEKGKDVELRCDPISGHTALYWYRQSLGQGLEFLIYFQGNSAPDKSGLPSDRFSAERTGGSVSTLTIQRTQQEDSAVYLCASASGTGSSQPQHFGDGTRLSIL.

This chain uses TRBV28 with TRBJ2-5; maybe TRBD1 (6 bases). Trimming took 3 bases from V and 4 from J, leaving 12 bases between them. This CDR3 spans 14 amino acids. Germline V gene data show CDR1 as MDHEN and CDR2 as SYDVKM. The CDR3 coding sequence is TGTGCCAGCAGTTTGCAGGCAGGGGCAGAGACCCAGTACTTC. Translated: CASSLQAGAETQYF.

This chain links TRBV19 with TRBJ2-7; the match to TRBD2 covers 10 bases. The CDR3 has 13 amino acids. Germline V lookup: CDR1 LNHDA, CDR2 SQIVND (reference sequence). Unmatched junction bases numbered 5, after V lost 10 bases and J lost 2 bases. The chain's CDR3 is CATSTSGPYEQYF. The CDR3 DNA reads as TGTGCCACCTCGACTAGCGGGCCCTACGAGCAGTACTTC.

Regarding this clone: A junction boundary mismatches the germline segment, possibly from a read error. J is TRBJ2-3 and V is TRBV10-3; TRBD2 agrees at 7 bases. Germline CDR1 is ENHRY and CDR2 is SYGVKD. The CDR3 runs 15 residues. CDR3 region: CAISAGLPCTDTQYF. As DNA, the CDR3 is TGTGCCATCAGTGCGGGACTACCCTGCACGGATACGCAGTATTTT.

This clone was picked up a small number of times. This CDR3 is CASSFEAGRTTEAFF. The CDR3 DNA is TGTGCCAGCAGCTTCGAGGCAGGGAGGACCACTGAAGCTTTCTTT. V gene TRBV7-9 combines with J gene TRBJ1-1, with D possibly being TRBD1 (5 bases). The CDR3 extends over 15 amino acids. CDR1 is SEHNR and CDR2 is FQNEAQ in the germline V gene (reference sequence). The V end lost 3 bases, the J end lost 4 bases, and 15 bases lay between the germline ends.

The V and J genes are TRBV27 and TRBJ2-2; D may be TRBD1 (5 bases). The CDR3 runs to 15 residues. V lost 3 bases and J 8 bases, leaving 16 bases between the germline ends. The germline CDR1 and CDR2 sequences are MNHEY and SMNVEV (reference sequence). For the CDR3, the DNA is TGTGCCAGCAGTTTTTCCTTAGGGGCCGATGGGGAGCTGTTTTTT. Protein product: CASSFSLGADGELFF.

The V call is TRBV28, the J call TRBJ2-2; TRBD1 matches at 8 bases. Germline V CDR1 and CDR2: MDHEN, SYDVKM. CDR3 size: 15 residues. Germline trimming cut 7 bases from V and 3 bases from J; bases unmatched to any gene: 7. The CDR3 DNA reads TGTGCCAGCACCCCAAGCAGGGGGCACACCGGGGAGCTGTTTTTT. It is translated as CASTPSRGHTGELFF.

The chain employs TRBV4-2 and TRBJ2-1, with D tentatively TRBD2 (7 bases). CDR3 length: 17 amino acids. Trimming shortened V by 0 bases and J by 10 bases, and 22 bases separated the two germline ends. Germline V CDR1 and CDR2: LGHNA, YNFKEQ. Here the CDR3 DNA reads TGTGCCAGCAGCCAAGATCGAGCTAGCGGTCCTCAGGGGGAGCAGTTCTTC. It specifies CASSQDRASGPQGEQFF.

The V gene is TRBV30, the J gene TRBJ1-2; TRBD1 agrees at 8 bases. Germline-derived CDR1 and CDR2 are GTSNPN and SVGIG (reference sequence). V dropped 3 bases and J dropped 5; count of bases not matched to a gene: 11. This CDR3 spans 15 amino acids. The CDR3 sequence: CAWSAQGAKVYGYTF. The CDR3 DNA follows: TGTGCCTGGAGCGCCCAGGGGGCCAAAGTTTATGGCTACACCTTC.

In this sample, this clone turned up many times. The V gene is TRBV11-2, the J gene TRBJ2-1; no reliable D call. V lost 4 bases to trimming and J lost 0 bases, with 10 bases between them. This CDR3 spans 15 amino acids. Germline V gene lookup returns CDR1 SGHAT and CDR2 FQNNGV. In DNA, the CDR3 is TGTGCCAGCAGCTCGAAGCTGAGCTCCTACAATGAGCAGTTCTTC. This encodes CASSSKLSSYNEQFF.

V is TRBV7-2 and J is TRBJ1-2; the match to TRBD1 covers 7 bases. J gave up 5 bases and V 0 bases, and 6 bases lay outside the gene matches. Germline V gives CDR1 SGHTA, CDR2 FQGNSA. The length of the CDR3 is 15 residues. The CDR3 DNA reads TGTGCCAGCAGCTTAGCCCAAACAGGGGTGTATGGCTACACCTTC. It encodes CASSLAQTGVYGYTF.

Concerning this clone itself: Other nucleotide sequences from this sample produce the same CDR3. The genes are TRBV5-1 and TRBJ1-3; weak D call: TRBD1 (5 bases). V dropped 0 bases and J dropped 0 bases, with 7 bases sitting between them. The germline CDR1 and CDR2 sequences are SGHRS and YFSETQ. This CDR3 region has 15 residues. The CDR3, as DNA: TGCGCCAGCAGCTTGGCAGGGATCTCTGGAAACACCATATATTTT. Its translation is CASSLAGISGNTIYF.

The chain has TRBV9 and TRBJ1-1; 7 nucleotides line up with TRBD1. Germline CDR1 and CDR2: SGDLS and YYNGEE. This CDR3 spans 13 amino acids. J gave up 3 bases and V 4 bases, and 3 bases lay outside the gene matches. The CDR3 region has the DNA TGTGCCAGCAGCTTAACAGGGGACACTGAAGCTTTCTTT. Its translation is CASSLTGDTEAFF.

This chain links TRBV6-6 with TRBJ1-2; 7 positions match TRBD1. This CDR3 spans 15 amino acids. Germline CDR1 and CDR2: MNHNY and SVGAGI (reference sequence). Losses at the gene ends were 2 bases for V and 4 bases for J; bases not matched to a gene: 7. The chain's CDR3 is CASSYTTGAGYGYTF. The CDR3 region has the DNA TGTGCCAGCAGTTACACCACAGGGGCTGGCTATGGCTACACCTTC.

The chain employs TRBV7-2 and TRBJ1-5; D is perhaps TRBD1 (6 bases). CDR3 length: 15 residues. The V end was cut by 1 base, the J end by 5 bases, with 12 bases between. Germline V gene lookup returns CDR1 SGHTA and CDR2 FQGNSA. This CDR3 is CASSLGSGVYQPQHF. The CDR3 region has the DNA TGTGCCAGCAGCTTAGGATCAGGGGTTTATCAGCCCCAGCATTTT.

The chain carries TRBV4-2 and TRBJ2-1; D unresolved. CDR3 size: 16 residues. Trimming left V 1 base short and J 5 bases short, with 15 bases between. The V gene's germline CDR1 is LGHNA and CDR2 YNFKEQ. The CDR3 loop is CASSQAGFLENNEQFF. In nucleotides, the CDR3 is TGTGCCAGCAGCCAAGCGGGTTTCCTAGAGAACAATGAGCAGTTCTTC.

The chain uses TRBV4-2 and TRBJ2-3; D gene unclear. The germline gives CDR1 LGHNA, CDR2 YNFKEQ. The CDR3 is 14 amino acids. With 1 base removed from V and 0 bases from J, the gap between germline ends came to 5 bases. The CDR3 sequence: CASSQAESTDTQYF. The CDR3 DNA reads as TGTGCCAGCAGCCAAGCGGAGAGCACAGATACGCAGTATTTT.

The V and J genes are TRBV7-8 and TRBJ1-5, with 11 bases aligning to TRBD1. V dropped 5 bases and J dropped 7; count of bases not matched to a gene: 13. Germline V gene sequence: CDR1 SGHVS, CDR2 FQNEAQ. The CDR3 sequence is 17 residues long. In nucleotides, the CDR3 is TGTGCCAGCAGCCCACCACAAGGACAGGGGGCGCGACAGCCCCAGCATTTT. Translating it yields CASSPPQGQGARQPQHF.

The chain employs TRBV28 and TRBJ2-7; D possibly corresponds to TRBD2 (6 bases). V gave up 4 bases and J gave up 9 bases, with 19 bases separating them. Germline V gene data show CDR1 as MDHEN and CDR2 as SYDVKM. The CDR3 consists of 14 residues. The CDR3 is CASSSTGTLRGQYF. For the CDR3, the DNA is TGTGCCAGCAGTTCGACCGGGACTCTCCGGGGGCAGTACTTC.

The rearrangement joins TRBV27 to TRBJ1-4; D is uncertain. The CDR3 is 16 residues long. Trimming took 5 bases from V and 5 from J, leaving 18 bases between them. Germline values: CDR1 MNHEY, CDR2 SMNVEV (reference sequence). The CDR3 nucleotides are TGTGCCAGCAGTATTCCTTCGACTGGAAAGAATGAAAAACTGTTTTTT. Translation: CASSIPSTGKNEKLFF.

V gene TRBV6-5 combines with J gene TRBJ2-7, with 8 bases identical to TRBD1. The CDR3 sequence is 14 residues long. The germline gives CDR1 MNHEY, CDR2 SVGAGI. J gave up 4 bases and V 4 bases, and 6 bases lay outside the gene matches. CDR3 sequence reads: CASSSRQGRYEQYF. The CDR3 bases are TGTGCCAGCAGTTCTCGACAGGGGAGGTACGAGCAGTACTTC.

There are a few counts of this clone. The genes are TRBV27 and TRBJ1-6; 8 nucleotides agree with TRBD1. Germline CDR1 and CDR2: MNHEY and SMNVEV (reference sequence). Unmatched junction bases numbered 2, after V lost 6 bases and J lost 1 base. The CDR3 contains 15 residues. CDR3 amino acids: CASSWTGSYNSPLHF. DNA of the CDR3: TGTGCCAGCAGCTGGACAGGGTCCTATAATTCACCCCTCCACTTT.

This clone was detected a few times. The V and J genes are TRBV4-3 and TRBJ2-5, with 9 bases identical to TRBD1. V was pared by 0 bases and J by 5 bases, with 4 bases of the junction left unmatched. CDR1 and CDR2 from the germline V gene are LGHNA and YSLEER. The CDR3 runs 15 residues. CDR3 DNA sequence: TGCGCCAGCAGCCAAGATGGGACAGGGAGCGAGACCCAGTACTTC. Protein sequence: CASSQDGTGSETQYF.